Presented here are 7 T cell receptor beta chains from one specimen sequenced in a study of blood T cell repertoires in COVID-19. The table came from immunoSEQ multiplex PCR; TCRdb's copy has only in-frame clones and leaves some out. The table lists some 120,000 clones, 84% of them singletons. Sequencing input: peripheral blood. These receptors originate from a young woman who had recovered from COVID-19.

This clone was seen only once. This sequence joins TRBV5-4 and TRBJ2-1; D is undetermined. V lost 5 bases, J lost 6 bases, and 30 bases lay in between. The V gene's germline CDR1 is SGHNT and CDR2 YYREEE (reference sequence). This CDR3 is built from 19 residues. The CDR3 region has the DNA TGTGCCAGCAGTCGAACGGTCGGAGCCCTCACTCCCTTATCCAATGAGCAGTTCTTC. Its translation is CASSRTVGALTPLSNEQFF.

This chain connects TRBV9 to TRBJ2-4; 8 nucleotides align to TRBD2. Germline loops: CDR1 SGDLS, CDR2 YYNGEE. The V gene end was trimmed by 2 bases and the J gene end by 5 bases; junction bases not matched to a gene: 9. The CDR3 spans 16 residues. CDR3 region: CASSVTSGSRENIQYF. DNA for the CDR3: TGTGCCAGCAGCGTGACGAGCGGGAGTAGGGAAAACATTCAGTACTTC.

V is TRBV5-5 and J is TRBJ1-1; 7 bases are a match to TRBD1. Germline CDR1 reads SGHKS; CDR2 reads YYEKEE (reference sequence). The CDR3 runs to 16 residues. J gave up 1 base and V 1 base, and 7 bases lay outside the gene matches. CDR3 amino acids: CASSLRTGVGNTEAFF. For the CDR3, the DNA is TGTGCCAGCAGCTTGAGAACAGGGGTAGGGAACACTGAAGCTTTCTTT.

The gene calls are TRBV7-9 and TRBJ2-7; D may be TRBD1 (6 bases). Between the trimmed V and J ends, which lost 1 base and 7 bases, there was a span of 8 bases. Germline lookup yields CDR1 SEHNR and CDR2 FQNEAQ (reference sequence). The CDR3 sequence is 12 residues long. CDR3 nucleotides: TGTGCCAGCAGCTTAGGTGACAGGGAGCAGTACTTC. This codes for CASSLGDREQYF.

This clone was picked up one time. This chain uses TRBV4-2 with TRBJ1-2; D is uncertain. In germline, CDR1 is LGHNA, CDR2 YNFKEQ. CDR3 length: 13 amino acids. Trimming pared 3 bases from V and 6 bases from J, leaving 11 bases between. The CDR3: CASSHELRNGYTF. The CDR3 nucleotides read TGTGCCAGCAGCCATGAATTGCGTAATGGCTACACCTTC.

This clone occurred a few times. The chain carries TRBV11-3 and TRBJ2-2; D is perhaps TRBD1 (6 bases). CDR1 is SGHNT, CDR2 YENEEA, per germline. V lost 6 bases and J lost 1, with 9 bases in between. The CDR3 runs 14 residues. CDR3 bases: TGTGCCAGCAGAAAGGACAGGAACACCGGGGAGCTGTTTTTT. It encodes CASRKDRNTGELFF.

The gene calls are TRBV15 and TRBJ2-2; 8 bases map to TRBD1. CDR1 and CDR2 (germline): LNHNV, YYDKDF (reference sequence). This CDR3 spans 16 amino acids. V was clipped by 2 bases and J by 5 bases; unmatched bases: 7. The CDR3 region has the DNA TGTGCCACCAGCAGACAGGGGGCGAAATGGACCGGGGAGCTGTTTTTT. Amino acid sequence: CATSRQGAKWTGELFF.